Following are 21 T cell receptor beta chains from one sample sequenced in a study of cytomegalovirus exposure and HLA in healthy donors. Use of 60 Vbeta and 13 Jbeta primers characterized the PCR. Assay: immunoSEQ multiplex PCR; the TCRdb copy retains only in-frame clones and omits some. This sample has 150,000 to 200,000 clones; roughly 82% occur once, and the top ten carry 1.5%. The sequencing sample was made of PBMCs. These TCRs come from a girl under 18 in good health and CMV-seropositive.

The chain has TRBV28 and TRBJ2-7; TRBD2 is a possible D gene (5 bases). There are 14 residues in the CDR3. Germline lookup yields CDR1 MDHEN and CDR2 SYDVKM. V shed 2 bases and J shed 6 bases, with 14 bases lying between them. This CDR3 reads CASSLPGSAGEQYF. In nucleotides, the CDR3 is TGTGCCAGCAGTTTACCGGGGTCGGCGGGCGAGCAGTACTTC.

This sequence joins TRBV30 and TRBJ2-2; a weak D match, TRBD2 (6 bases). The CDR3 runs 14 residues. The germline gives CDR1 GTSNPN, CDR2 SVGIG (reference sequence). V was shortened by 3 bases and J by 1 base, with 9 bases between the two germline ends. CDR3 sequence (DNA): TGTGCCTGGAGCGGACTATTGAACACCGGGGAGCTGTTTTTT. It is translated as CAWSGLLNTGELFF.

The V call is TRBV5-1, the J call TRBJ2-1; 8 bases match TRBD2. V lost 0 bases, J lost 5 bases, and 7 bases stayed unmatched. Looked up from germline, CDR1 is SGHRS and CDR2 is YFSETQ. The CDR3 spans 16 residues. The CDR3 DNA is TGCGCCAGCAGCTTGGATTTTCGGACTAGCCACAATGAGCAGTTCTTC. Its translation is CASSLDFRTSHNEQFF.

The chain uses TRBV6-1 and TRBJ1-5; no clear D gene. CDR1 and CDR2 from the germline V gene are MNHNS and SASEGT. Trimming stripped 6 bases from V and 1 base from J, with 10 bases between. This CDR3 is 14 amino acids long. The CDR3 protein is CASRFTMSNQPQHF. CDR3 sequence (DNA): TGTGCCAGCAGGTTTACTATGAGCAATCAGCCCCAGCATTTT.

This chain joins TRBV7-2 and TRBJ2-1, with D perhaps TRBD1 (6 bases). Germline V gene lookup returns CDR1 SGHTA and CDR2 FQGNSA. The CDR3 is made up of 15 amino acids. V lost 1 base and J lost 3, with 10 bases in between. CDR3: CASSLGGGFYNEQFF. The DNA of the CDR3 is TGTGCCAGCAGCTTAGGAGGGGGATTCTACAATGAGCAGTTCTTC.

This clone was seen a single time. The rearrangement links TRBV5-6 to TRBJ1-2; no clear D. CDR1 and CDR2 (germline): SGHDT, YYEEEE. V lost 0 bases, J lost 4 bases, and 13 bases lay in between. The CDR3 totals 15 residues. This chain's CDR3 is CASSLVTSVAYGYTF. DNA for the CDR3: TGTGCCAGCAGCTTGGTTACGTCAGTTGCCTATGGCTACACCTTC.

The chain has TRBV7-9 and TRBJ2-4; D remains unclear. V lost 2 bases to trimming and J lost 0 bases, with 8 bases between them. In germline, CDR1 is SEHNR, CDR2 FQNEAQ (reference sequence). CDR3 length equals 15 residues. The CDR3 DNA reads as TGTGCCAGCAGCTTACCAGGCCTAGCCAAAAACATTCAGTACTTC. Its protein product is CASSLPGLAKNIQYF.

This sequence joins TRBV28 and TRBJ1-5, with D perhaps TRBD1 (5 bases). The CDR3 length is 15 residues. Germline assignment: CDR1 MDHEN and CDR2 SYDVKM. Trimming took 6 bases from V and 6 from J, leaving 18 bases between them. The CDR3 DNA reads as TGTGCCAGCAGCCTCCCGGGGGATTTACCTCAGCCCCAGCATTTT. Protein sequence: CASSLPGDLPQPQHF.

This sequence joins TRBV5-6 and TRBJ2-3; 10 positions agree with TRBD1. The germline gives CDR1 SGHDT, CDR2 YYEEEE. V gave up 3 bases and J gave up 4 bases; unmatched junction bases: 5. The CDR3 runs to 15 residues. The CDR3 region is CASSSRDRGPDTQYF. The DNA for the CDR3 is TGTGCCAGCAGCTCCCGGGACAGGGGCCCAGATACGCAGTATTTT.

This clone showed up just a few times. V usage is TRBV7-8 and J usage is TRBJ2-2, with TRBD1 identical over 9 bases. The CDR3 has 15 amino acids. The trim removed 4 bases at V and 6 bases at J, leaving 6 bases unmatched. Germline V gene data show CDR1 as SGHVS and CDR2 as FQNEAQ. The CDR3 loop reads CASSSGQGRAGELFF. The CDR3 bases are TGTGCCAGCAGCTCGGGACAGGGAAGGGCCGGGGAGCTGTTTTTT. The whole variable domain, filled in from reference TRBV7-8 and TRBJ2-2, reads GAGVSQSPRYKVAKRGQDVALRCDPISGHVSLFWYQQALGQGPEFLTYFQNEAQLDKSGLPSDRFFAERPEGSVSTLKIQRTQQEDSAVYLCASSSGQGRAGELFFGEGSRLTVL.

This sequence joins TRBV15 and TRBJ1-5; 8 positions agree with TRBD1. CDR1 is LNHNV, CDR2 YYDKDF, per germline (reference sequence). Unmatched junction bases numbered 5, after V lost 2 bases and J lost 5 bases. The CDR3 consists of 15 residues. In DNA, the CDR3 is TGTGCCACCAGCAGACACAGGGGGACCGATCAGCCCCAGCATTTT. As protein: CATSRHRGTDQPQHF.

The rearrangement uses TRBV19 and TRBJ1-5; 9 bases are shared with TRBD1. Germline V CDR1 and CDR2: LNHDA, SQIVND (reference sequence). The CDR3 length is 16 residues. Trimming removed 6 bases from V and 1 base from J; junction bases left unmatched: 7. CDR3 sequence: CASSRAGTGSNQPQHF. As DNA, the CDR3 is TGTGCCAGTAGCCGAGCCGGGACAGGGAGCAATCAGCCCCAGCATTTT.

This sequence joins TRBV11-3 and TRBJ2-3, with D maybe TRBD1 (7 bases). The length of the CDR3 is 16 residues. V dropped 4 bases and J dropped 2 bases, with 16 bases sitting between them. Per the germline V gene, CDR1 is SGHNT and CDR2 is YENEEA. This CDR3 reads CASSSIAEGATDTQYF. The CDR3 coding sequence is TGTGCCAGCAGCTCCATTGCGGAGGGGGCCACAGATACGCAGTATTTT.

The rearrangement links TRBV10-3 to TRBJ1-1; the match to TRBD1 covers 7 bases. Germline loops: CDR1 ENHRY, CDR2 SYGVKD. V trimming: 6 bases; J trimming: 6 bases; junction bases outside the gene matches: 7. CDR3 length: 13 amino acids. CDR3: CAISMTGTAEAFF. In DNA, the CDR3 is TGTGCCATCAGCATGACAGGGACGGCTGAAGCTTTCTTT.

This sequence joins TRBV10-3 and TRBJ1-5; tentatively, D is TRBD1 (5 bases). The V gene lost 4 bases and the J gene lost 3 bases, with 7 bases spanning the gap. The CDR3 runs 13 residues. Germline values: CDR1 ENHRY, CDR2 SYGVKD. The CDR3 coding sequence is TGTGCCATCAGTGGACAGAACAATCAGCCCCAGCATTTT. Amino acids: CAISGQNNQPQHF.

As DNA, the CDR3 is TGTGCCATCAGTGAGCGAGGGCTAGCGGGGGGCCATTACAATGAGCAGTTCTTC. Amino acid sequence: CAISERGLAGGHYNEQFF. The chain is built from TRBV10-3 and TRBJ2-1; 11 bases line up with TRBD2. CDR3 length equals 18 residues. After removal of 2 bases from V and 4 bases from J, the junction contained 10 bases not matched to a gene. CDR1 is ENHRY, CDR2 SYGVKD, per germline.

The chain uses TRBV30 and TRBJ1-5; D unclear. Germline CDR1 reads GTSNPN; CDR2 reads SVGIG (reference sequence). The CDR3 runs to 14 residues. The V and J ends lost 2 bases and 0 bases respectively, with 8 bases between them. CDR3 DNA sequence: TGTGCCTGGAGTTTTCGTATTAGCAATCAGCCCCAGCATTTT. Protein: CAWSFRISNQPQHF.

The chain joins TRBV11-2 to TRBJ2-3, with 12 bases identical to TRBD2. This CDR3 has 16 residues. Germline loops: CDR1 SGHAT, CDR2 FQNNGV. V was pared by 2 bases and J by 4 bases, with 4 bases of the junction left unmatched. CDR3 DNA sequence: TGTGCCAGCAGCTTACTAGCGGGGGGGCGGGCAGATACGCAGTATTTT. Translating gives CASSLLAGGRADTQYF. The full variable domain, with the rest looked up from reference TRBV11-2 and TRBJ2-3, is EAGVAQSPRYKIIEKRQSVAFWCNPISGHATLYWYQQILGQGPKLLIQFQNNGVVDDSQLPKDRFSAERLKGVDSTLKIQPAKLEDSAVYLCASSLLAGGRADTQYFGPGTRLTVL.

The rearrangement joins TRBV19 to TRBJ2-6; D possibly corresponds to TRBD2 (6 bases). The CDR3 is made up of 19 amino acids. The germline V gene has CDR1 LNHDA and CDR2 SQIVND (reference sequence). The V end lost 0 bases, the J end lost 1 base, and 16 bases lay between the germline ends. The CDR3 here is CASSIDSGLASSGANVLTF. The CDR3 nucleotides are TGTGCCAGTAGTATAGATAGTGGCCTAGCGAGTTCTGGGGCCAACGTCCTGACTTTC.

This clone appeared a single time. The genes are TRBV6-1 and TRBJ1-4; D is unresolved. Germline assignment: CDR1 MNHNS and CDR2 SASEGT. V was pared by 1 base and J by 5 bases, with 8 bases between. The CDR3 runs to 14 residues. The DNA of the CDR3 is TGTGCCAGCAGTGAAGGGCAGGAAAATGAAAAACTGTTTTTT. Protein product: CASSEGQENEKLFF.

The rearrangement uses TRBV5-6 and TRBJ2-3, with 8 bases fitting TRBD2. Germline V gene sequence: CDR1 SGHDT, CDR2 YYEEEE. The J segment lost 8 bases and the V segment lost 0 bases, leaving 8 bases of the junction unmatched. The CDR3 runs to 15 residues. Here the CDR3 reads CASSLASGGPFTQYF. The CDR3 bases are TGTGCCAGCAGCTTGGCTTCGGGGGGGCCGTTTACGCAGTATTTT.